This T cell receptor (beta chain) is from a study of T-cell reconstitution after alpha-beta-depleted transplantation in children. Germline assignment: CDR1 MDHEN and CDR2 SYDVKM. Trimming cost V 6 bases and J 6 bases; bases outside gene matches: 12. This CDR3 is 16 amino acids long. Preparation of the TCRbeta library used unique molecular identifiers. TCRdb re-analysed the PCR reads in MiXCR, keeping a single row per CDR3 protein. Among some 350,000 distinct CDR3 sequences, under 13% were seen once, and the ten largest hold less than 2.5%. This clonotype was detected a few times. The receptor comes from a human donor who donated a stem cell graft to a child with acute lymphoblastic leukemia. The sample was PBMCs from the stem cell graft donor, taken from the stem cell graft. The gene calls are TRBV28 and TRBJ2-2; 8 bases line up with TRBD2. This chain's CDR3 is CASSSAGLVLSGELFF. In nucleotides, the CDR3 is TGTGCCAGCAGCTCAGCGGGACTAGTATTATCCGGGGAGCTGTTTTTT.